Sequencing of this T cell receptor (beta chain) was carried out in a study of blood T cell repertoires in COVID-19. Study information: Cohort 3 recovered donors had two negative PCRs, clearance, or symptom resolution. Nucleic acid was either cDNA or gDNA, and it came from T cells, B-cell-depleted T cells, or PBMCs.

Generated by immunoSEQ multiplex PCR, the TCRdb table keeps only in-frame clones and is missing some. In the table there are over 200,000 clones, 80% to 90% of which are singletons. The CDR3 is made up of 14 amino acids. The ends were cut back, 1 base at V and 7 bases at J, with 11 bases in the middle. Germline V gene data show CDR1 as SGHRS and CDR2 as YFSETQ. J is TRBJ1-4 and V is TRBV5-1; D might be TRBD1 (6 bases). This receptor was obtained from a woman aged 50 to 60 in a cohort exposed to, infected with or recovered from COVID-19 (not recorded which). Sample: PBMCs or T cells enriched from blood (not recorded which). DNA for the CDR3: TGCGCCAGCAGCTTGACAGGGCCGGGTGAAAAACTGTTTTTT. This translates into CASSLTGPGEKLFF.